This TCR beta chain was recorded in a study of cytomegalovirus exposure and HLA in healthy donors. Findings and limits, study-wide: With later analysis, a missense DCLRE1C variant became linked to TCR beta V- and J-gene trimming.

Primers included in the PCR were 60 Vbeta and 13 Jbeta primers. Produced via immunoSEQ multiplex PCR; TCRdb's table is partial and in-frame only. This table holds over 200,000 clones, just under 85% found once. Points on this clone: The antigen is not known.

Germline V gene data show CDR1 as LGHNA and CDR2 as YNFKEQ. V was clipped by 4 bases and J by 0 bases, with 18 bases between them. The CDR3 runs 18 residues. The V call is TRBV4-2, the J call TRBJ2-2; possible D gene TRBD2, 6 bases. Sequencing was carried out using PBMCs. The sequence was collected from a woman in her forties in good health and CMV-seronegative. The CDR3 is CASSRLTRGTANTGELFF. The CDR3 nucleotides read TGTGCCAGCAGCCGCCTCACCCGGGGGACCGCGAACACCGGGGAGCTGTTTTTT.